Presented here are 27 T cell receptor beta chains from one specimen sequenced in a study of PD-L1 blockade in urothelial cancer. Assay: immunoSEQ multiplex PCR; the TCRdb copy retains only in-frame clones and omits some. The sample contains about 56,000 clones, roughly 87% of which appear only once. The time point is: pretreatment peripheral blood. Specimen: PBMCs, collected around atezolizumab (anti-PD-L1) treatment. All receptors come from a man aged 70-80 years with urothelial cancer.

V usage is TRBV28 and J usage is TRBJ1-2; 7 positions match TRBD1. The CDR3 consists of 15 residues. V trimming: 4 bases; J trimming: 4 bases; junction bases outside the gene matches: 9. Germline CDR1 MDHEN, CDR2 SYDVKM. This chain's CDR3 is CASSSTAGTVYGYTF. In DNA, the CDR3 is TGTGCCAGCAGTTCTACAGCCGGGACAGTCTATGGCTACACCTTC.

This clone was observed a few times. This rearrangement joins TRBV25-1 to TRBJ2-1, with no clear D. The V gene's germline CDR1 is MGHDK and CDR2 SYGVNS. The CDR3 length is 11 residues. V shed 8 bases and J shed 9 bases, with 11 bases lying between them. The CDR3 sequence is CASATTAEQFF. The CDR3 DNA reads as TGTGCCAGCGCCACGACTGCTGAGCAGTTCTTC.

This chain joins TRBV14 and TRBJ2-7, with 11 bases fitting TRBD2. The CDR3 has 19 residues. V was clipped by 0 bases and J by 1 base; unmatched bases: 11. Looked up from germline, CDR1 is SGHDN and CDR2 is FVKESK. CDR3 bases: TGTGCCAGCAGCCAAGATTTGGCTACTAGCGGGAGATTGTCCTACGAGCAGTACTTC. Translation gives CASSQDLATSGRLSYEQYF. Combining the CDR3 with reference TRBV14 and TRBJ2-7 gives the whole variable domain EAGVTQFPSHSVIEKGQTVTLRCDPISGHDNLYWYRRVMGKEIKFLLHFVKESKQDESGMPNNRFLAERTGGTYSTLKVQPAELEDSGVYFCASSQDLATSGRLSYEQYFGPGTRLTVT.

V is TRBV6-1 and J is TRBJ2-6; D ambiguous. CDR1 and CDR2 (germline): MNHNS, SASEGT. The CDR3 is 15 residues long. V lost 0 bases, J lost 1 base, and 4 bases lay in between. CDR3 amino acids: CASSEALSGANVLTF. Written as DNA, the CDR3 is TGTGCCAGCAGTGAAGCGCTATCTGGGGCCAACGTCCTGACTTTC.

The genes are TRBV5-8 and TRBJ2-1; TRBD2 might be the D (6 bases). Trimming removed 0 bases at V and 10 bases at J, with 11 bases between. This CDR3 is 13 amino acids long. Germline CDR1 SGHTS, CDR2 YDEGEE. CDR3 coding DNA: TGTGCCAGCAGCTTGGTAGGGCTAGCGGAGCAGTTCTTC. It encodes CASSLVGLAEQFF.

The chain couples TRBV4-2 to TRBJ2-7; 8 nucleotides agree with TRBD1. V lost 3 bases to trimming and J lost 4 bases; unmatched junction nucleotides: 8. Germline CDR1 LGHNA, CDR2 YNFKEQ. CDR3 size: 15 residues. The CDR3 here is CASSQARGQEYEQYF. CDR3 nucleotides: TGTGCCAGCAGCCAGGCCAGGGGGCAGGAATACGAGCAGTACTTC.

This sequence joins TRBV6-1 and TRBJ2-3; D ambiguous. There are 11 residues in the CDR3. CDR1 MNHNS and CDR2 SASEGT come from the germline V gene. Trimming shortened V by 2 bases and J by 14 bases, and 11 bases separated the two germline ends. CDR3 loop: CASSESRYAYF. The CDR3 bases are TGTGCCAGCAGTGAAAGCCGATACGCGTATTTT.

The V gene is TRBV11-1, the J gene TRBJ2-7; D is undetermined. Germline CDR1 and CDR2: SGHAT and FQDESV (reference sequence). Trimming removed 5 bases from V and 3 bases from J, with 5 bases in between. The CDR3 has 11 amino acids. DNA for the CDR3: TGTGCCAGCAGCCGCGACTACGAGCAGTACTTC. It specifies CASSRDYEQYF.

The chain combines TRBV28 with TRBJ2-6, with a tentative D call TRBD2 (5 bases). Trimming left V 6 bases short and J 4 bases short, with 10 bases between. Germline V CDR1 and CDR2: MDHEN, SYDVKM. This CDR3 is built from 14 residues. The CDR3 nucleotides are TGTGCCAGCAGCCCGCCGGGGGGGGCCAACGTCCTGACTTTC. Translating gives CASSPPGGANVLTF.

This clone was found a few times. The chain recombines TRBV5-6 with TRBJ1-5; D remains unclear. V was shortened by 1 base and J by 7 bases, with 15 bases between the two germline ends. This CDR3 has 15 amino acids. Germline values: CDR1 SGHDT, CDR2 YYEEEE. CDR3 nucleotides: TGTGCCAGCAGCTTGAATGGAGGGCAGCACCAGCCCCAGCATTTT. This codes for CASSLNGGQHQPQHF.

V usage is TRBV5-1 and J usage is TRBJ2-1; maybe TRBD1 (6 bases). Germline lookup yields CDR1 SGHRS and CDR2 YFSETQ. V was clipped by 1 base and J by 9 bases, with 17 bases between them. The CDR3 sequence is 15 residues long. The CDR3 DNA follows: TGCGCCAGCAGCTTGTTGTCAGGGGCCGGCGGTGAGCAGTTCTTC. The encoded protein is CASSLLSGAGGEQFF.

V gene TRBV29-1 combines with J gene TRBJ2-7; D possibly corresponds to TRBD1 (5 bases). V was trimmed by 4 bases and J by 8 bases, leaving 6 bases between them. Germline values: CDR1 SQVTM, CDR2 ANQGSEA. This CDR3 has 9 amino acids. The CDR3 DNA is TGCAGCGTTGCGGACAAGCAGTACTTC. Translated, it gives CSVADKQYF.

This chain connects TRBV27 to TRBJ1-3; D gene unclear. Germline CDR1 and CDR2: MNHEY and SMNVEV (reference sequence). The V and J ends lost 6 bases and 1 base respectively, with 16 bases between them. This CDR3 spans 16 amino acids. CDR3 coding DNA: TGTGCCAGCAGCTCCGTCGAGGGAAAATCTGGAAACACCATATATTTT. Protein sequence: CASSSVEGKSGNTIYF.

The chain links TRBV5-5 to TRBJ2-7, with TRBD1 matching 10 bases. This CDR3 is built from 15 residues. The germline V gene encodes CDR1 SGHKS and CDR2 YYEKEE (reference sequence). V dropped 4 bases and J dropped 3; count of bases not matched to a gene: 7. In DNA form, the CDR3 reads TGTGCCAGCAGCCTCGACCGGGACAGGGGCTACGAGCAGTACTTC. Amino acids: CASSLDRDRGYEQYF. Filled out from reference TRBV5-5 and TRBJ2-7, the complete variable domain reads DAGVTQSPTHLIKTRGQQVTLRCSPISGHKSVSWYQQVLGQGPQFIFQYYEKEERGRGNFPDRFSARQFPNYSSELNVNALLLGDSALYLCASSLDRDRGYEQYFGPGTRLTVT.

In this sample, this clone turned up once. This sequence joins TRBV5-5 and TRBJ2-1; 10 positions agree with TRBD2. CDR3 size: 15 residues. V shed 4 bases and J 7 bases; nucleotides not matched to a gene: 8. Germline lookup yields CDR1 SGHKS and CDR2 YYEKEE (reference sequence). The CDR3 reads CASSPGLAAGNEQFF. The CDR3 region has the DNA TGTGCCAGCAGCCCTGGACTAGCGGCTGGGAATGAGCAGTTCTTC.

The gene calls are TRBV4-2 and TRBJ2-5, with D possibly matching TRBD2 (6 bases). The V end lost 0 bases, the J end lost 7 bases, and 21 bases lay between the germline ends. The germline gives CDR1 LGHNA, CDR2 YNFKEQ. The CDR3 is 17 amino acids. CDR3 sequence reads: CASSQDPDYPMSGTQYF. CDR3 bases: TGTGCCAGCAGCCAAGATCCGGACTACCCCATGTCAGGGACCCAGTACTTC.

This chain joins TRBV5-1 and TRBJ2-1, with 12 positions matching TRBD2. This CDR3 has 15 residues. Trimming took 4 bases from V and 4 from J; bases not matched to a gene: 3. Germline V gene data show CDR1 as SGHRS and CDR2 as YFSETQ. CDR3 nucleotides: TGCGCCAGCAGCCAGACTAGCGGGGGATACAATGAGCAGTTCTTC. This sequence encodes CASSQTSGGYNEQFF.

This clone came up a few times. In DNA, the CDR3 is TGCGCCAGCAGCGTGACTGAGGGGGCCAACGTCCTGACTTTC. Its translation: CASSVTEGANVLTF. The V and J genes are TRBV5-1 and TRBJ2-6; D is undetermined. The CDR3 spans 14 residues. Trimming cost V 4 bases and J 4 bases, with 9 bases left between them. Germline V gene lookup returns CDR1 SGHRS and CDR2 YFSETQ.

The genes are TRBV6-6 and TRBJ2-7; 7 bases match TRBD2. Germline CDR1 reads MNHNY; CDR2 reads SVGAGI (reference sequence). The CDR3 has 14 residues. The trim removed 6 bases at V and 5 bases at J, leaving 10 bases unmatched. For the CDR3, the DNA is TGTGCCAGCAGCCACCATGAGCGGGGAGACGAGCAGTACTTC. It yields the protein CASSHHERGDEQYF.

Only a few counts were recorded for this clone. The gene calls are TRBV6-5 and TRBJ1-4, with 7 bases identical to TRBD1. J lost 8 bases, V lost 4 bases, and 4 bases had no gene match. The CDR3 is made up of 13 amino acids. Per the germline V gene, CDR1 is MNHEY and CDR2 is SVGAGI. For the CDR3, the DNA is TGTGCCAGCAGTTGGACAGGCGGCGAAAAACTGTTTTTT. Translation: CASSWTGGEKLFF.

This chain uses TRBV11-3 with TRBJ2-5; the match to TRBD1 covers 8 bases. V shed 4 bases, J shed 4 bases, and the junction held 5 bases outside the gene matches. Germline V gene lookup returns CDR1 SGHNT and CDR2 YENEEA. The CDR3 totals 14 residues. This chain's CDR3 is CASSSTGDRETQYF. CDR3 DNA sequence: TGTGCCAGCAGCTCGACAGGGGATAGAGAGACCCAGTACTTC.

This chain links TRBV15 with TRBJ1-4; no clear D. Germline values: CDR1 LNHNV, CDR2 YYDKDF (reference sequence). The CDR3 has 13 amino acids. V was cut by 1 base and J by 8 bases, with 8 bases left in between. CDR3 bases: TGTGCCACCAGCAGAGTTCGAGCCGAAAAACTGTTTTTT. It translates to CATSRVRAEKLFF.

The chain employs TRBV19 and TRBJ1-5; 9 bases match TRBD1. Looked up from germline, CDR1 is LNHDA and CDR2 is SQIVND (reference sequence). The CDR3 has 17 residues. V was clipped by 3 bases and J by 0 bases; unmatched bases: 6. The CDR3 protein is CASSMTGGDYSNQPQHF. CDR3 in DNA: TGTGCCAGTAGTATGACAGGGGGGGATTATAGCAATCAGCCCCAGCATTTT.

The chain uses TRBV29-1 and TRBJ2-3, with D perhaps TRBD2 (5 bases). Trimming removed 8 bases at V and 8 bases at J, with 23 bases between. From germline, CDR1 is SQVTM and CDR2 ANQGSEA. This CDR3 spans 14 amino acids. CDR3 sequence (DNA): TGCAGCCCAGTCGGGCCGGGGTCTGTGAGTACGCAGTATTTT. This sequence encodes CSPVGPGSVSTQYF.

The chain has TRBV27 and TRBJ2-5, with 7 bases lining up with TRBD1. CDR1 and CDR2 (germline): MNHEY, SMNVEV (reference sequence). The CDR3 has 13 amino acids. The junction had 4 bases not matched to a gene; V was cut back by 4 bases and J by 5 bases. CDR3 sequence reads: CASSSTGMETQYF. The CDR3 DNA is TGTGCCAGCAGTTCGACAGGGATGGAGACCCAGTACTTC.

This chain links TRBV5-1 with TRBJ2-1; the match to TRBD2 covers 9 bases. The ends lost 2 bases at V and 7 bases at J; junction bases unmatched: 4. Germline assignment: CDR1 SGHRS and CDR2 YFSETQ. CDR3 size: 14 residues. DNA of the CDR3: TGCGCCAGCAGCTTTTCTAGCGGGGATAATGAGCAGTTCTTC. It yields the protein CASSFSSGDNEQFF.

The chain recombines TRBV2 with TRBJ1-2; tentative D call: TRBD1 (6 bases). The V gene's germline CDR1 is SNHLY and CDR2 FYNNEI. This CDR3 comprises 15 residues. V lost 2 bases and J lost 0, with 10 bases in between. CDR3 sequence: CASSESWTANYGYTF. The CDR3 region has the DNA TGTGCCAGCAGTGAATCTTGGACAGCTAACTATGGCTACACCTTC.